The 10 T cell receptor beta chains given below trace back to one sample, sequenced in a study of blood T cell repertoires in COVID-19. TCRdb's table, derived via immunoSEQ multiplex PCR, lists solely in-frame clones and lacks some. The profile shows approximately 180,000 clones, roughly 80% of them singletons. The sample taken for sequencing was PBMCs or T cells enriched from blood (not recorded which). The receptors here all came from a woman in her 50s who had recovered from COVID-19.

V gene TRBV3-1 (or the pseudogene TRBV3-2) combines with J gene TRBJ2-2, with 9 bases identical to TRBD2. The CDR3 has 16 residues. The germline CDR1 and CDR2 sequences are LGHDT and YNNKEL (reference sequence). V lost 5 bases to trimming and J lost 0 bases; unmatched junction nucleotides: 4. In DNA form, the CDR3 reads TGTGCCAGCAGCTTGGGACTAGCTGCGAACACCGGGGAGCTGTTTTTT. It specifies CASSLGLAANTGELFF.

The chain carries TRBV5-8 and TRBJ2-1; TRBD1 aligns across 10 bases. CDR3 length: 14 amino acids. CDR1 is SGHTS, CDR2 YDEGEE, per germline. The V segment lost 6 bases and the J segment 6 bases; nucleotides outside the gene matches: 6. CDR3 in amino acids: CASNPGQGFNEQFF. CDR3 DNA: TGTGCCAGCAACCCGGGACAGGGGTTCAATGAGCAGTTCTTC.

V gene TRBV28 combines with J gene TRBJ1-4, with 7 bases lining up with TRBD1. V trimming: 3 bases; J trimming: 2 bases; junction bases outside the gene matches: 3. Germline V CDR1 and CDR2: MDHEN, SYDVKM. The CDR3 is 15 residues long. The CDR3 DNA is TGTGCCAGCAGTTTGGAGGGGGCGACTAATGAAAAACTGTTTTTT. As protein: CASSLEGATNEKLFF.

The chain has TRBV10-3 and TRBJ2-6, with D uncertain. Trimming took 3 bases from V and 0 from J, leaving 3 bases between them. Germline V gene data show CDR1 as ENHRY and CDR2 as SYGVKD. There are 14 residues in the CDR3. The DNA for the CDR3 is TGTGCCATCAGTGACTCCTCTGGGGCCAACGTCCTGACTTTC. Translation: CAISDSSGANVLTF.

The V call is TRBV3-1 (or the pseudogene TRBV3-2), the J call TRBJ2-2; TRBD1 might be the D (5 bases). From germline, CDR1 is LGHDT and CDR2 YNNKEL (reference sequence). V was trimmed by 0 bases and J by 4 bases, leaving 36 bases between them. CDR3 size: 24 residues. CDR3 amino acids: CASSQDLRGRTLRRRSLGTGELFF. The CDR3 bases are TGTGCCAGCAGCCAAGATTTAAGGGGCCGGACACTTAGACGGCGATCTCTGGGCACCGGGGAGCTGTTTTTT.

The J gene is TRBJ2-1, the V gene TRBV19, with D perhaps matching TRBD2 (7 bases). This CDR3 has 16 amino acids. With 5 bases removed from V and 6 bases from J, the gap between germline ends came to 20 bases. In germline, CDR1 is LNHDA, CDR2 SQIVND (reference sequence). CDR3: CASSPPRGEGVNEQFF. The CDR3 nucleotides are TGTGCCAGTAGTCCCCCCAGAGGGGAGGGGGTCAATGAGCAGTTCTTC.

The J gene is TRBJ2-3, the V gene TRBV4-2, with D possibly matching TRBD2 (6 bases). The CDR3 runs 16 residues. V was trimmed by 0 bases and J by 2 bases, leaving 12 bases between them. Germline V gives CDR1 LGHNA, CDR2 YNFKEQ. Here the CDR3 reads CASSQDPGLITDTQYF. CDR3 bases: TGTGCCAGCAGCCAAGATCCGGGACTCATCACAGATACGCAGTATTTT.

V is TRBV21-1 and J is TRBJ2-5; the table's D call of TRBD2 was not tested on the DNA. TRBV21-1 is designated a pseudogene. The CDR3 loop spans 15 amino acids. Written as DNA, the CDR3 is TGTGCCAGCAGCAACCCTCCGGGACTAGCAGAGACCCAGTACTTC. Protein product: CASSNPPGLAETQYF.

The genes are TRBV4-1 and TRBJ2-5, with D tentatively TRBD2 (7 bases). Germline CDR1 is MGHRA and CDR2 is YSYEKL. This CDR3 contains 18 residues. Trimming stripped 4 bases from V and 5 bases from J, with 26 bases between. CDR3 in amino acids: CASSPGRGAGSPAETQYF. DNA for the CDR3: TGCGCCAGCAGCCCGGGCCGGGGGGCCGGGAGTCCCGCGGAGACCCAGTACTTC.

V is TRBV4-1 and J is TRBJ2-7; tentatively, D is TRBD2 (5 bases). This CDR3 contains 16 residues. V dropped 4 bases and J dropped 0 bases, with 16 bases sitting between them. Germline CDR1 and CDR2: MGHRA and YSYEKL. CDR3 loop: CASSRKADISSYEQYF. CDR3 DNA sequence: TGCGCCAGCAGCCGCAAAGCGGATATTAGCTCCTACGAGCAGTACTTC.